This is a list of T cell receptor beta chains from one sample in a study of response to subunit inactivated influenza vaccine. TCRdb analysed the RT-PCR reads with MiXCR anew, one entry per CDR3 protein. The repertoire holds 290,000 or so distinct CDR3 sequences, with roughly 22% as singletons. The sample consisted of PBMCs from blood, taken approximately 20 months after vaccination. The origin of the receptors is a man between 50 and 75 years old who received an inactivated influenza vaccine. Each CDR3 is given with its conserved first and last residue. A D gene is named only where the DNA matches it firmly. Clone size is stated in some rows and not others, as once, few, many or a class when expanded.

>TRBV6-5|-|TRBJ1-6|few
TGTGCCAGCAGTTATAGCCTTTATAATTCACCCCTCCACTTT
CASSYSLYNSPLHF
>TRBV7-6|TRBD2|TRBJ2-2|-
TGTGCCAGCAGCCTTAAAGGCGGGAGCGGGCACAAACAGAACACCGGGGAGCTGTTTTTT
CASSLKGGSGHKQNTGELFF
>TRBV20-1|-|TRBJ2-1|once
TGCAGTGCTAGGCTAAGGTCGGGGGTATGGTCCTACAATGAGCAGTTCTTC
CSARLRSGVWSYNEQFF
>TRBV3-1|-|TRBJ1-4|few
TGTGCCAGCAGCCAAAGGCCTGGTGAAAAACTGTTTTTT
CASSQRPGEKLFF
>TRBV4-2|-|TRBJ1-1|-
TGTGCCAGCAGCGAGGTGGAAGGGTTGACTGAAGCTTTCTTT
CASSEVEGLTEAFF
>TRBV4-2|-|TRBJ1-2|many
TGTGCCAGCAGCCAAGGGTTTGGCTATGGCTACACCTTC
CASSQGFGYGYTF
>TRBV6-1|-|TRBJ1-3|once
TGTGCCAGCGGGCCTAGGGGTTCTTCCTTCTCTGGAAACACCATATATTTT
CASGPRGSSFSGNTIYF
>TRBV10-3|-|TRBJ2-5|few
TGTGCCATCAGTGTAGACACGTTGGGGGTCCAGTACTTC
CAISVDTLGVQYF
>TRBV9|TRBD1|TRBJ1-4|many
TGTGCCAGCAGCGGGGGACAGCCCCGGGGGGAAAAACTGTTTTTT
CASSGGQPRGEKLFF
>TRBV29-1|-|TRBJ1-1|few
TGCAGCGTTGGACGCAGGGACATGAACACTGAAGCTTTCTTT
CSVGRRDMNTEAFF
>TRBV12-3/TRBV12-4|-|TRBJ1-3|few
TGTGCCAGCACCGACCAGGGCTCTGGAAACACCATATATTTT
CASTDQGSGNTIYF
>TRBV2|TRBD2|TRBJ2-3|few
TGTGCCAGCAGTGCGACGGCGGGGGGGCCCACAGATACGCAGTATTTT
CASSATAGGPTDTQYF
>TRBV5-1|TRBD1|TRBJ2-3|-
TGCGCCAGCAGCTTGGAGACAGGGGGCATCGATACGCAGTATTTT
CASSLETGGIDTQYF
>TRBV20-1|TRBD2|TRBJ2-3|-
TGCAGTGCTCTAATACGCGGGGGGCGCACAGATACGCAGTATTTT
CSALIRGGRTDTQYF
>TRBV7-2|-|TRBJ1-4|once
TGTGCCAGCAGCCTCGACAGAAGGGAAAAACTGTTTTTT
CASSLDRREKLFF
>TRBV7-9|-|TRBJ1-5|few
TGTGCCAGCAGCCCCTGGACAGGCAATCAGCCCCAGCATTTT
CASSPWTGNQPQHF
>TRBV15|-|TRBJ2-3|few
TGTGCCACCAGCAGGGGAAGCGGGTCGAGCACAGATACGCAGTATTTT
CATSRGSGSSTDTQYF
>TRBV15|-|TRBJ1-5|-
TGTGCCACCAGCAGAGGGGACAAGCCCCAGCATTTT
CATSRGDKPQHF
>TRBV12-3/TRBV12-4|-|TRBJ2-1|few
TGTGCCAGCAGTTTACCCCGCGAGGAAAATGAGCAGTTCTTC
CASSLPREENEQFF
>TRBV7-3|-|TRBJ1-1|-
TGTGCCAGCTGGTTGTCTGCCGGACAGATTAACACTGAAGCTTTCTTT
CASWLSAGQINTEAFF
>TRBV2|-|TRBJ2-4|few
TGTGCCAGCAGTCAAACAGGGACCAAAAACATTCAGTACTTC
CASSQTGTKNIQYF
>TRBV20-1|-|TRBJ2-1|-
TGCAGTGCTATGACGGGAGCCTACAATGAGCAGTTCTTC
CSAMTGAYNEQFF
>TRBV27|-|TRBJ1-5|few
TGTGCCAGCCGTTTTGGCCCTGGGGCGGATAGCAATCAGCCCCAGCATTTT
CASRFGPGADSNQPQHF
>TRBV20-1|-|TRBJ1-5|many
TGCAGTGCGGCCCTACAAGGAGAGATCAGCCCCCAGCATTTT
CSAALQGEISPQHF
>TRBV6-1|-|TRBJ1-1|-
TGTGCCAGCAGTGAAGACGGGGCCTGGGTTTATGAAGTTTTCTTT
CASSEDGAWVYEVFF
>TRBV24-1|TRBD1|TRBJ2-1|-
TGTGCCACCAGTGATTACTTCGGACAGGGGCTCAATGAGCAGTTCTTC
CATSDYFGQGLNEQFF
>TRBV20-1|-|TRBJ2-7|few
TGCAGTGCTAGGATTCTGGGACTCCACTCCTACGAGCAGTACTTC
CSARILGLHSYEQYF
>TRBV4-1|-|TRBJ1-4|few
TGCGCCAGCAGCCAAGAAAGGACCCTCGAAAAACTGTTTTTT
CASSQERTLEKLFF
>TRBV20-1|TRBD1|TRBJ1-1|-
TGCAGTGCCACCCGGACAGGGAAAGCTTTCTTT
CSATRTGKAFF
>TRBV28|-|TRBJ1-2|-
TGTGCCAGCAGCTTTGAGAGGGTCCGGCACTATGGCTACACCTTC
CASSFERVRHYGYTF
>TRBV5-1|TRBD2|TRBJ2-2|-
TGCGCCAGCAGCTTGATGGGACTAGCGGGATCGTCCGGGGAGCTGTTTTTT
CASSLMGLAGSSGELFF
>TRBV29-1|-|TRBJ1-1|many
TGCAGCGTCTCCCCCTTGGGGAACACTGAAGCTTTCTTT
CSVSPLGNTEAFF
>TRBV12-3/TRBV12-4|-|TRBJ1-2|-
TGTGCCAGCAAGATGGAGGGTAACTATGGCTACACCTTC
CASKMEGNYGYTF
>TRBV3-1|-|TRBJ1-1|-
TGTGCCAGCAGCCAGTATCACCGTGAAGCTTTCTTT
CASSQYHREAFF
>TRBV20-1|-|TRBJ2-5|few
TGCAGTGCCATAACAGGATCAGAGACCCAGTACTTC
CSAITGSETQYF